Listed below are T cell receptor beta chains from one sample, sequenced in a study of T cell repertoires and HLA-DP antigens. Profiled with immunoSEQ multiplex PCR; TCRdb holds only in-frame clones, not every one. The sample carries about 120,000 clones, around 92% recorded once. Their antigens are not known. Sample: CD4+ T cells from PBMCs. These receptors all come from a woman younger than 35 in good health and CMV-seronegative. CDR3s include the opening cysteine and the closing phenylalanine or tryptophan. Each record gives: D gene, V gene, J gene, clone size, CDR3 protein, CDR3 DNA. A D gene is named only where the DNA matches it firmly. For some rows the clone size is stated as once, few or many, or as a class when expanded; others skip it.

>TRBD2|TRBV7-3|TRBJ2-1|NA
CASSLGRGAYNEQFF
TGTGCCAGCAGCTTAGGGCGGGGGGCCTACAATGAGCAGTTCTTC
>TRBD1|TRBV19|TRBJ2-3|once
CASGGTGRDTDTQYF
TGTGCCAGTGGGGGGACAGGGAGGGACACAGATACGCAGTATTTT
>TRBD1|TRBV5-6|TRBJ1-2|NA
CASSFGQGRYGYTF
TGTGCCAGCAGCTTCGGACAGGGACGTTATGGCTACACCTTC
>NA|TRBV2|TRBJ2-5|NA
CASNRGAAKGETQYF
TGTGCCAGCAATCGGGGGGCAGCAAAGGGAGAGACCCAGTACTTC
>TRBD2|TRBV28|TRBJ2-1|once
CASSSTREVNEQFF
TGTGCCAGCAGTTCCACGCGGGAGGTTAATGAGCAGTTCTTC
>NA|TRBV7-9|TRBJ1-5|NA
CASSLLGPGGNQPQHF
TGTGCCAGCAGCTTATTGGGTCCAGGGGGCAATCAGCCCCAGCATTTT
>NA|TRBV10-3|TRBJ1-5|NA
CATGGGGITQPQHF
TGTGCCACAGGTGGGGGAGGAATCACTCAGCCCCAGCATTTT
>NA|TRBV4-2|TRBJ1-1|NA
CASGNTEAFF
TGTGCCAGCGGGAACACTGAAGCTTTCTTT
>NA|TRBV6-5|TRBJ2-2|NA
CAASRGVTGELFF
TGTGCCGCTTCAAGGGGGGTGACCGGGGAGCTGTTTTTT
>TRBD2|TRBV9|TRBJ2-3|NA
CASSDLAGRGTDTQYF
TGTGCCAGCAGCGACCTAGCGGGGAGGGGCACAGATACGCAGTATTTT
>NA|TRBV11-2|TRBJ2-2|NA
CASSVSDRRNTGELFF
TGTGCCAGCAGTGTAAGCGACAGGAGGAACACCGGGGAGCTGTTTTTT
>NA|TRBV5-6|TRBJ1-4|NA
CASSLRANEKLFF
TGTGCCAGCAGCTTAAGGGCTAATGAAAAACTGTTTTTT
>TRBD1|TRBV18|TRBJ1-5|NA
CASSPWAGGDQPQHF
TGTGCCAGCTCACCATGGGCAGGGGGCGATCAGCCCCAGCATTTT
>NA|TRBV9|TRBJ2-1|NA
CASSVPGSYNEQFF
TGTGCCAGCAGCGTCCCAGGCTCCTACAATGAGCAGTTCTTC
>TRBD1|TRBV2|TRBJ1-5|NA
CASSGQGGEQPQHF
TGTGCCAGCTCGGGACAGGGGGGCGAACAGCCCCAGCATTTT
>TRBD1|TRBV9|TRBJ1-2|NA
CASSVGPLRQGGQRGYTF
TGTGCCAGCAGCGTAGGTCCCCTGAGACAGGGGGGACAGCGGGGCTACACCTTC
>NA|TRBV10-3|TRBJ2-5|NA
CASGRITHKFQETQYF
TGTGCCAGCGGGCGGATAACCCATAAGTTCCAAGAGACCCAGTACTTC
>TRBD1|TRBV7-7|TRBJ2-1|NA
CASSLLATGSYNEQFF
TGTGCTAGCAGCTTATTGGCGACAGGGAGCTACAATGAGCAGTTCTTC
>TRBD2|TRBV18|TRBJ2-1|NA
CASLSLAGVVTNEQFF
TGTGCCAGTCTCTCGCTAGCGGGAGTAGTTACCAATGAGCAGTTCTTC
>TRBD2|TRBV4-1|TRBJ2-1|NA
CASRPMGRKGLAGENNEQFF
TGCGCCAGCAGACCAATGGGACGGAAGGGACTAGCGGGAGAAAACAATGAGCAGTTCTTC
>NA|TRBV27|TRBJ2-4|NA
CASSPPSLGAKNIQYF
TGTGCCAGCAGTCCGCCGTCTCTTGGGGCCAAAAACATTCAGTACTTC
>NA|TRBV7-2|TRBJ1-2|NA
CASSLGPPAASLAVYGYTF
TGTGCCAGCAGCTTAGGGCCGCCCGCGGCAAGCTTGGCGGTCTATGGCTACACCTTC